A selection of T cell receptor beta chains follows, all from one sample in a study of blood T cell repertoires in COVID-19. The assay was immunoSEQ multiplex PCR, and TCRdb's table has in-frame clones only and misses some. Among 350,000 to 450,000 clones listed, approximately 88% were seen once. The material sequenced was peripheral blood. The source of these receptors is a man aged 40-49 years with acute or convalescent COVID-19. The conserved cysteine and the conserved F or W are not part of the CDR3 here. Fields, in order: J gene, V gene, CDR3 protein.

TRBJ2-1 | TRBV29-1 | SVVAGGSYNEQF
TRBJ1-3 | TRBV9 | ASSDQRGTGLGSGNTIY
TRBJ2-7 | TRBV7-9 | ASSLAYSGYEQY
TRBJ2-1 | TRBV18 | ASSPESTGGSSYNEQF
TRBJ1-1 | TRBV5-1 | ASSFYRGDTEAF
TRBJ1-1 | TRBV6-5 | ASSYEPPAGSTEAF
TRBJ2-2 | TRBV28 | ASSLSTGELF
TRBJ2-5 | TRBV11-2 | ASSPQFLQETQY
TRBJ1-4 | TRBV11-2 | ASNAARGDNEKLF
TRBJ2-1 | TRBV27 | ASSFIREVLNEQF
TRBJ1-6 | TRBV7-3 | ASSLGGHGDSPLH